The 22 T cell receptor beta chains given below trace back to one sample, sequenced in a study of tumor-infiltrating lymphocytes in localized non-small cell lung cancer. This table comes from immunoSEQ multiplex PCR, and its TCRdb copy is limited to in-frame clones, with some not included. This table has thousands of clones, roughly four fifths appearing once. The sequenced sample was uninvolved lung tissue not adjacent to the tumor. The receptors shown here come from a human donor with non-small cell lung cancer.

The chain couples TRBV7-2 to TRBJ2-7; D perhaps matches TRBD1 (6 bases). This CDR3 is built from 15 residues. Trimming cost V 5 bases and J 6 bases, with 20 bases left between them. Germline CDR1 SGHTA, CDR2 FQGNSA. The CDR3 nucleotides are TGTGCCAGCAGCAGCCAGACAGGAGGAGGTGGCGAGCAGTACTTC. Translated: CASSSQTGGGGEQYF.

The chain has TRBV7-3 and TRBJ1-2; 9 bases fit TRBD1. The CDR3 sequence is 14 residues long. Germline V CDR1 and CDR2: SGHTA, FQGTGA. V dropped 5 bases and J dropped 3; count of bases not matched to a gene: 4. The chain's CDR3 is CASSLTGGDYGYTF. The CDR3 bases are TGTGCCAGCAGCCTGACAGGGGGGGACTATGGCTACACCTTC.

The J gene is TRBJ1-2, the V gene TRBV5-1; D possibly corresponds to TRBD1 (5 bases). Deletions cut 3 bases from V and 0 bases from J, with 18 bases between. The CDR3 totals 17 residues. Per the germline V gene, CDR1 is SGHRS and CDR2 is YFSETQ. DNA of the CDR3: TGCGCCAGCAGCTGGGGCCCCCCAGGTATCGCTAACTATGGCTACACCTTC. It specifies CASSWGPPGIANYGYTF.

The CDR3 here is CAWSVRGGEPQHF. As DNA, the CDR3 is TGTGCCTGGAGTGTTAGGGGAGGCGAGCCCCAGCATTTT. The J gene is TRBJ1-5, the V gene TRBV30, with D perhaps TRBD1 (5 bases). This CDR3 is 13 amino acids long. Germline V lookup: CDR1 GTSNPN, CDR2 SVGIG (reference sequence). V lost 0 bases to trimming and J lost 8 bases, with 11 bases between them.

This chain's CDR3 is CASSSGGANTDTQYF. In DNA form, the CDR3 reads TGTGCCAGCAGTTCGGGGGGGGCCAACACAGATACGCAGTATTTT. V gene TRBV5-4 combines with J gene TRBJ2-3; TRBD2 matches at 8 bases. Germline V CDR1 and CDR2: SGHNT, YYREEE (reference sequence). The CDR3 has 15 amino acids. The trim removed 5 bases at V and 2 bases at J, leaving 7 bases unmatched. The full variable domain, with the rest looked up from reference TRBV5-4 and TRBJ2-3, is ETGVTQSPTHLIKTRGQQVTLRCSSQSGHNTVSWYQQALGQGPQFIFQYYREEENGRGNFPPRFSGLQFPNYSSELNVNALELDDSALYLCASSSGGANTDTQYFGPGTRLTVL.

V is TRBV5-4 and J is TRBJ1-1; no clear D. In germline, CDR1 is SGHNT, CDR2 YYREEE (reference sequence). The V gene lost 7 bases and the J gene lost 1 base, with 2 bases spanning the gap. The CDR3 spans 10 residues. The CDR3 region has the DNA TGTGCCAGCCCGAACACTGAAGCTTTCTTT. Its protein is CASPNTEAFF.

The chain links TRBV5-4 to TRBJ1-5; 7 bases map to TRBD1. Germline CDR1 is SGHNT and CDR2 is YYREEE (reference sequence). J was trimmed by 1 base and V by 4 bases; bases with no gene match: 2. CDR3 length equals 14 residues. The CDR3 loop reads CASSMTGSNQPQHF. Here the CDR3 DNA reads TGTGCCAGCAGCATGACAGGGAGCAATCAGCCCCAGCATTTT.

The chain is built from TRBV6-1 and TRBJ2-5; 9 bases fit TRBD2. The germline V gene encodes CDR1 MNHNS and CDR2 SASEGT. With 0 bases clipped from V and 3 bases from J, the junction kept 5 bases outside the gene matches. This CDR3 has 16 amino acids. In nucleotides, the CDR3 is TGTGCCAGCAGTGAAGCGGGGCGGGGGGGCAAAGAGACCCAGTACTTC. Translated, it gives CASSEAGRGGKETQYF.

This clone was recorded only once. The rearrangement uses TRBV6-1 and TRBJ1-2, with D possibly matching TRBD1 (6 bases). Trimming pared 2 bases from V and 8 bases from J, leaving 12 bases between. Per germline, CDR1 MNHNS and CDR2 SASEGT. There are 13 residues in the CDR3. The CDR3 reads CASSEQGGGGYTF. The DNA for the CDR3 is TGTGCCAGCAGTGAACAAGGGGGAGGGGGCTACACCTTC.

This clone was recorded only once. The V and J genes are TRBV2 and TRBJ2-1, with 7 bases lining up with TRBD2. The CDR3 is made up of 15 amino acids. Germline CDR1 is SNHLY and CDR2 is FYNNEI. V dropped 5 bases and J dropped 8; count of bases not matched to a gene: 12. The CDR3 loop is CASSPSGGSLDEQFF. The CDR3 region has the DNA TGTGCCAGCAGTCCGAGTGGCGGGAGCCTGGATGAGCAGTTCTTC.

The rearrangement links TRBV5-1 to TRBJ2-3, with 9 bases lining up with TRBD2. Trimming removed 1 base from V and 5 bases from J; junction bases left unmatched: 5. The CDR3 contains 15 residues. Germline CDR1 and CDR2: SGHRS and YFSETQ. The CDR3 spells CASSLSSGRRDTQYF. The CDR3 nucleotides are TGCGCCAGCAGCTTGTCAAGCGGGAGGAGAGATACGCAGTATTTT.

V is TRBV6-6 and J is TRBJ1-1; no clear D gene. V shed 7 bases and J shed 3 bases, with 9 bases lying between them. Germline lookup yields CDR1 MNHNY and CDR2 SVGAGI (reference sequence). The CDR3 is made up of 12 amino acids. CDR3 amino acids: CASTNGYTEAFF. CDR3 DNA: TGTGCCAGCACCAACGGATACACTGAAGCTTTCTTT.

The chain joins TRBV28 to TRBJ1-6; D uncertain. The CDR3 covers 16 residues. Trimming left V 2 bases short and J 8 bases short, with 16 bases between. Germline V CDR1 and CDR2: MDHEN, SYDVKM. The CDR3 region is CASSLRSGLLDSPLHF. CDR3 nucleotide sequence: TGTGCCAGCAGTTTAAGGAGTGGGCTGTTAGATTCACCCCTCCACTTT.

This clone was observed a single time. V usage is TRBV28 and J usage is TRBJ2-7; 7 nucleotides align to TRBD1. The germline V gene has CDR1 MDHEN and CDR2 SYDVKM. The CDR3 extends over 13 amino acids. The J segment lost 1 base and the V segment lost 5 bases, leaving 2 bases of the junction unmatched. The CDR3 region is CASSRDRSYEQYF. As DNA, the CDR3 is TGTGCCAGCAGTAGGGACAGATCCTACGAGCAGTACTTC.

This chain joins TRBV19 and TRBJ2-2; D is perhaps TRBD1 (6 bases). Germline CDR1 reads LNHDA; CDR2 reads SQIVND (reference sequence). The CDR3 covers 14 residues. Trimming took off 5 bases at V and 2 bases at J, with 9 bases between the two ends. CDR3: CASSLQGNTGELFF. The CDR3 DNA reads TGTGCCAGTAGTTTACAGGGTAACACCGGGGAGCTGTTTTTT.

In DNA, the CDR3 is TGCAGCGTCGATCAAGGGGGCTACACCTTC. Amino acid sequence: CSVDQGGYTF. The rearrangement uses TRBV29-1 and TRBJ1-2; D unclear. CDR3 length equals 10 residues. V gave up 6 bases and J gave up 8 bases, with 10 bases separating them. Germline V gives CDR1 SQVTM, CDR2 ANQGSEA.

The chain's CDR3 is CASSELHRDNEKLFF. CDR3 nucleotide sequence: TGTGCCAGCAGTGAACTCCACAGGGACAATGAAAAACTGTTTTTT. The chain carries TRBV2 and TRBJ1-4, with D possibly TRBD1 on 6 matching bases. The CDR3 sequence is 15 residues long. Trimming removed 2 bases at V and 5 bases at J, with 12 bases between. CDR1 is SNHLY, CDR2 FYNNEI, per germline.

The V call is TRBV28, the J call TRBJ2-7; D may match TRBD1 or TRBD2 (5 bases each). V was cut by 2 bases and J by 0 bases, with 11 bases left in between. The CDR3 runs to 15 residues. Germline CDR1 is MDHEN and CDR2 is SYDVKM. The CDR3 bases are TGTGCCAGCAGTTTACGGGGCGCCCTCTCCTACGAGCAGTACTTC. Amino acid sequence: CASSLRGALSYEQYF. Variable domain in full (rest from reference TRBV28 and TRBJ2-7): DVKVTQSSRYLVKRTGEKVFLECVQDMDHENMFWYRQDPGLGLRLIYFSYDVKMKEKGDIPEGYSVSREKKERFSLILESASTNQTSMYLCASSLRGALSYEQYFGPGTRLTVT.

The J gene is TRBJ2-2, the V gene TRBV6-6; D is undetermined. Germline V gene data show CDR1 as MNHNY and CDR2 as SVGAGI (reference sequence). The CDR3 runs to 12 residues. V gave up 7 bases and J gave up 1 base, with 4 bases separating them. This chain's CDR3 is CASTLNTGELFF. Here the CDR3 DNA reads TGTGCCAGCACTTTGAACACCGGGGAGCTGTTTTTT.

This clone was detected a few times. The V call is TRBV2, the J call TRBJ1-1; D is unclear. Germline CDR1 and CDR2: SNHLY and FYNNEI. The CDR3 totals 13 residues. Trimming cost V 2 bases and J 1 base, with 5 bases left between them. CDR3 nucleotide sequence: TGTGCCAGCAGTGAACCCCAGAACACTGAAGCTTTCTTT. This codes for CASSEPQNTEAFF.

The CDR3 DNA reads TGTGCCAGCAGCGGCCCTAATCAGCCCCAGCATTTT. Encoded protein: CASSGPNQPQHF. The V and J genes are TRBV5-4 and TRBJ1-5; D unresolved. The CDR3 covers 12 residues. V shed 4 bases and J shed 4 bases, with 6 bases lying between them. Looked up from germline, CDR1 is SGHNT and CDR2 is YYREEE (reference sequence).

The chain has TRBV30 and TRBJ2-7; TRBD2 might be the D (6 bases). The CDR3 extends over 13 amino acids. CDR1 is GTSNPN, CDR2 SVGIG, per germline (reference sequence). The ends were cut back, 2 bases at V and 1 base at J, with 9 bases in the middle. For the CDR3, the DNA is TGTGCCTGGAGTCCCGGGACTTCCTACGAGCAGTACTTC. This codes for CAWSPGTSYEQYF. The full variable domain, rest sourced from reference TRBV30 and TRBJ2-7, is SQTIHQWPATLVQPVGSPLSLECTVEGTSNPNLYWYRQAAGRGLQLLFYSVGIGQISSEVPQNLSASRPQDRQFILSSKKLLLSDSGFYLCAWSPGTSYEQYFGPGTRLTVT.